This T cell receptor beta chain was sequenced during a study of blood T cell repertoires in COVID-19. Study summary: Sites across the United States, Italy and Spain contributed samples from acute and convalescent COVID-19. The analysed material was cDNA or gDNA that came from T cells, B-cell-depleted T cells, or PBMCs.

CDR1 is SNHLY and CDR2 is FYNNEI in the germline V gene. This CDR3 has 12 amino acids. The V end lost 7 bases, the J end lost 6 bases, and 12 bases lay between the germline ends. In the authors' methods: The assay estimated nucleated cells by amplifying reference gene primers. The table came from immunoSEQ multiplex PCR; TCRdb's copy has only in-frame clones and leaves some out. V and J calls and clone size are those listed in that table; D and trimming were worked out from the DNA. The sample contains 250,000 to 350,000 clones, around 91% of which appear only once. Source material: peripheral blood. The V call is TRBV2, the J call TRBJ1-1, with a possible D match to TRBD1 (6 bases). The TCR sequence derives from a woman aged 55-70 years with acute or convalescent COVID-19. Here the CDR3 reads CASMGARAEAFF. In DNA, the CDR3 is TGTGCCAGCATGGGGGCCAGGGCTGAAGCTTTCTTT.